This T cell receptor beta chain was obtained from a study of cytomegalovirus exposure and HLA in healthy donors. Whole-study results and caveats: Versus the approximately 670-donor mean, an Asian-associated ancestry cluster reportedly showed fewer N-insertions in a later analysis. A later analysis associated 16,951 TCR beta sequences with HLA alleles at a 0.05 false discovery rate.

Germline-derived CDR1 and CDR2 are GTSNPN and SVGIG (reference sequence). This CDR3 has 12 amino acids. V was trimmed by 5 bases and J by 3 bases, leaving 8 bases between them. Amplification used 60 Vbeta primers and 13 Jbeta primers. Repertoires were generated with immunoSEQ multiplex PCR, while TCRdb's copy carries only in-frame clones and drops some. The sample has under 150,000 clones, around 86% seen once. Turning to this clone: Its antigen is not identified.

This TCR derives from a man aged 18 to 35 in good health and CMV-seronegative. The V and J genes are TRBV30 and TRBJ1-3, with no clear D. Specimen: PBMCs. The CDR3 region has the DNA TGTGCCTGGTTCTCCCTTGGAAACACCATATATTTT. As protein: CAWFSLGNTIYF.